A selection of T cell receptor beta chains follows, all from one sample in a study of PD-1 blockade in classical Hodgkin lymphoma. Here immunoSEQ multiplex PCR was the method, and the copy in TCRdb shows in-frame clones only, minus some. The sample lists approximately 36,000 clones; around 63% were seen once. The sequencing used peripheral blood mononuclear cells (PBMCs), collected before the second cycle of nivolumab. The source of these receptors is a human donor with classical Hodgkin lymphoma. Each CDR3 is given with its conserved first and last residue. D genes are given only for firm matches. Clone size is shown for a subset of rows, as once, few, many or a class of expanded clone.

d_gene | j_gene | v_gene | abundance | CDR3nt | CDR3aa
- | TRBJ1-1 | TRBV5-1 | - | TGCGCCAGCAGCTTTGCCGTGAACACTGAAGCTTTCTTT | CASSFAVNTEAFF
TRBD1 | TRBJ1-1 | TRBV18 | - | TGTGCCAGCTCACCAAATATGGCGGGACAGATTAACACTGAAGCTTTCTTT | CASSPNMAGQINTEAFF
- | TRBJ2-1 | TRBV4-1 | few | TGCGCCAGCAGCCAAGAGCCAAACTACAATGAGCAGTTCTTC | CASSQEPNYNEQFF
- | TRBJ2-3 | TRBV29-1 | - | TGCAGCGTTGGAGTCGCAGGGGTCCGGGATACGCAGTATTTT | CSVGVAGVRDTQYF
- | TRBJ1-2 | TRBV7-2 | few | TGTGCCAGCAGCTTAAACCCCAACTATGGCTACACCTTC | CASSLNPNYGYTF
TRBD2 | TRBJ2-1 | TRBV6-1 | - | TGTGCCAGCAGTGAGGGACCGGGACTAGCTTTGGAGTTCTTC | CASSEGPGLALEFF
TRBD2 | TRBJ2-1 | TRBV4-1 | - | TGCGCCAGCAGCCAAGCGGGAGGGCCTGGGAATGAGCAGTTCTTC | CASSQAGGPGNEQFF
TRBD1 | TRBJ2-7 | TRBV30 | - | TGTGCCTGGAGCGCCGGGACAGTCTACGAGCAGTACTTC | CAWSAGTVYEQYF
- | TRBJ2-7 | TRBV6-6 | - | TGTGCCAGCAGTTACTCAGGGGTCAGGAACGAGCAGTACTTC | CASSYSGVRNEQYF
- | TRBJ2-2 | TRBV5-1 | - | TGCGCCAGCAGCTTGTTCGAGACCGGGGAGCTGTTTTTT | CASSLFETGELFF
- | TRBJ1-1 | TRBV6-6 | once | TGTGCCAGCAGTTACTCGTCAGGGTTTACTGAAGCTTTCTTT | CASSYSSGFTEAFF
- | TRBJ1-2 | TRBV30 | - | TGTGCCTGGAGTAAGGTCTCCGAGACCTATGGCTACACCTTC | CAWSKVSETYGYTF
- | TRBJ1-1 | TRBV6-6 | - | TGTGCCAGCAGGCCGGGCGAAAGAGGTGAAGCTTTCTTT | CASRPGERGEAFF
TRBD1 | TRBJ1-1 | TRBV5-6 | - | TGTGCCAGCAGCGTGACCCACAGGGGCGCGATTCGGAACACTGAAGCTTTCTTT | CASSVTHRGAIRNTEAFF
TRBD1 | TRBJ2-7 | TRBV7-8 | - | TGTGCCAGCAGATATGGCGGGACAGGGAGGTACGAGCAGTACTTC | CASRYGGTGRYEQYF
- | TRBJ1-4 | TRBV10-3 | - | TGTGCCATCAGCCCGGGGACTAATGAAAAACTGTTTTTT | CAISPGTNEKLFF
- | TRBJ2-2 | TRBV7-2 | - | TGTGCCAGCAGCTTAGCCCCAATGGACGGGTGGGGCACCGGGGAGCTGTTTTTT | CASSLAPMDGWGTGELFF
- | TRBJ1-6 | TRBV12-5 | few | TGTGCTAGTGGAACCCTCCAGGGATCACCCCTCCACTTT | CASGTLQGSPLHF
- | TRBJ1-4 | TRBV2 | - | TGTGCCACTCAGAGAGGGGTCAGAGGGGGTGAAAAACTGTTTTTT | CATQRGVRGGEKLFF
- | TRBJ2-7 | TRBV9 | - | TGTGCCAGCAGCGAGGGGAGGTGGGGGAACTGGGAGCAGTACTTC | CASSEGRWGNWEQYF
TRBD2 | TRBJ2-7 | TRBV7-3 | once | TGTGCCAGCAGCCCGGGACTAGCGCCCCTCTACGAGCAGTACTTC | CASSPGLAPLYEQYF
TRBD2 | TRBJ2-3 | TRBV30 | - | TGTGCCTGGAGCCTAAGACTAGCGGGGGCAGATACGCAGTATTTT | CAWSLRLAGADTQYF
TRBD2 | TRBJ2-5 | TRBV23-1 | - | TGCGCCAGCAGTCAATCAATCCCGGGTCTAGCGGGAGGGCCCGGGGAGACCCAGTACTTC | CASSQSIPGLAGGPGETQYF
- | TRBJ2-5 | TRBV18 | few | TGTGCCAGCTCAGGAGGAGGGCTATGGGAGACCCAGTACTTC | CASSGGGLWETQYF
- | TRBJ1-1 | TRBV11-3 | - | TGTGCCAGCAGCTTAGGGACCGGGAGGGCTTTCTTT | CASSLGTGRAFF
- | TRBJ2-1 | TRBV9 | - | TGTGCCAGCAGCGTAGGGGGGCCCTACAATGAGCAGTTCTTC | CASSVGGPYNEQFF
TRBD1 | TRBJ1-2 | TRBV19 | - | TGTGCCAGCTGGGACAGGAACTATGGCTACACCTTC | CASWDRNYGYTF
- | TRBJ2-2 | TRBV29-1 | - | TGCAGCGTAATTAGGAACACCGGGGAGCTGTTTTTT | CSVIRNTGELFF
- | TRBJ2-7 | TRBV27 | - | TGTGCCAGCAGTCTAGGACTCGACGGAACCTACGAGCAGTACTTC | CASSLGLDGTYEQYF
TRBD1 | TRBJ1-1 | TRBV6-5 | - | TGTGCCAGCAGTCCTGGACAGGGGAGGAACACTGAAGCTTTCTTT | CASSPGQGRNTEAFF
- | TRBJ2-5 | TRBV6-6 | - | TGTGCCAGCAGTCCCCACAGGCTACAGACCCAGTACTTC | CASSPHRLQTQYF
- | TRBJ2-5 | TRBV7-9 | - | TGTGCCAGCAGCTTAGCGGAGACCCAGTACTTC | CASSLAETQYF
- | TRBJ1-4 | TRBV25-1 | - | TGTGCCAGCAGTGAAGGGCAGCACGCAACTAATGAAAAACTGTTTTTT | CASSEGQHATNEKLFF
- | TRBJ1-6 | TRBV6-5 | - | TGTGCCAGCAGTCGGGACGGCCCAGCTACTTCACCCCTCCACTTT | CASSRDGPATSPLHF
- | TRBJ1-1 | TRBV4-3 | - | TGCGCCAGCAGCCCGGGACCGATGAACACTGAAGCTTTCTTT | CASSPGPMNTEAFF
TRBD1 | TRBJ2-1 | TRBV9 | - | TGTGCCAGCAGCGAAACTCCGGGACAGGGGCTTATCGGTGAGCAGTTCTTC | CASSETPGQGLIGEQFF
- | TRBJ1-1 | TRBV9 | - | TGTGCCAGCAGCGTAGCAGATAAAACTGAAGCTTTCTTT | CASSVADKTEAFF
- | TRBJ1-1 | TRBV7-3 | - | TGTGCCAGCAGCTCGACTGAAGCTTTCTTT | CASSSTEAFF
- | TRBJ1-5 | TRBV4-1 | once | TGCGCCAGCAGCCATTCCGGGGGGGATCAGCCCCAGCATTTT | CASSHSGGDQPQHF
- | TRBJ2-7 | TRBV5-5 | - | TGTGCCAGCAGCCCCTGGACAAGTAGTACCTACGAGCAGTACTTC | CASSPWTSSTYEQYF
- | TRBJ2-2 | TRBV19 | - | TGTGCCAGTAGTATAGCCCTGGGGCAGCCACACACCGGGGAGCTGTTTTTT | CASSIALGQPHTGELFF
- | TRBJ1-2 | TRBV19 | few | TGTGCCAGTCAGCGCCACCATAACTATGGCTACACCTTC | CASQRHHNYGYTF
- | TRBJ2-5 | TRBV6-5 | - | TGTGCCAGCAGCCGGGACCAACCGGGGGGCGAGACCCAGTACTTC | CASSRDQPGGETQYF
TRBD1 | TRBJ1-4 | TRBV7-6 | - | TGTGCCAGCAGCTTAAGGACAGGGGGCGGTGAAAAACTGTTTTTT | CASSLRTGGGEKLFF
- | TRBJ2-2 | TRBV15 | few | TGTGCCACCAGCAGAGAAACAGGGTCCGGGGAGCTGTTTTTT | CATSRETGSGELFF
TRBD1 | TRBJ2-7 | TRBV30 | once | TGTGCCTGGACAGGGGGCTCGTACGAGCAGTACTTC | CAWTGGSYEQYF
TRBD2 | TRBJ2-1 | TRBV4-2 | - | TGTGCCAGCAGCCAAGATCCTCTAGCGGGGGCATACTACAATGAGCAGTTCTTC | CASSQDPLAGAYYNEQFF
TRBD2 | TRBJ2-2 | TRBV5-4 | - | TGTGCCAGCAGCTTGGCGCGGGGGGGGAACACCGGGGAGCTGTTTTTT | CASSLARGGNTGELFF
- | TRBJ1-2 | TRBV5-4 | - | TGTGCCAGCAGTCCGGGGGGGGGCGCCTATGGCTACACCTTC | CASSPGGGAYGYTF
TRBD2 | TRBJ2-1 | TRBV4-2 | - | TGTGCCAGCAGCCAAGGACTAGCTGAGAAGAGTGAGCAGTTCTTC | CASSQGLAEKSEQFF
TRBD1 | TRBJ1-1 | TRBV29-1 | - | TGCAGCGTTTCGGGACAGCGGAACACTGAAGCTTTCTTT | CSVSGQRNTEAFF